The clone carrying this T cell receptor (beta chain) was seen a few times. What it recognizes is unknown. Researchers took RNA transcripts and amplified TCR beta CDR3 regions from them. Amplification began with first-round RT-PCR using HTBI primers, then second-round multiplex PCR was performed. TCRdb reanalysed the multiplex PCR reads using MiXCR and keeps one entry per CDR3 protein. This table holds around 670,000 distinct CDR3 sequences, approximately 40% found once. This entry comes from a study of Graves' ophthalmopathy and Graves' hyperthyroidism. Germline loops: CDR1 SEHNR, CDR2 FQNEAQ (reference sequence). The CDR3 length is 14 residues. The V gene lost 1 base and the J gene lost 3 bases, with 10 bases spanning the gap. Study findings and constraints: A 13-signature model separated ophthalmopathy from stable hyperthyroidism, reaching about 90% sensitivity and less than 83% specificity cross-validated.

This TCR derives from an adult man with Graves' ophthalmopathy. Sequencing was done on a sample of peripheral blood. V gene TRBV7-9 combines with J gene TRBJ2-7, with D possibly TRBD2 on 6 matching bases. CDR3 in DNA: TGTGCCAGCAGCTTAGACGGGAGTATCTACGAGCAGTACTTC. Translation gives CASSLDGSIYEQYF.